These T cell receptor beta chains were read from a single sample in a study of blood T cell repertoires in COVID-19. Clones were read by immunoSEQ multiplex PCR, and TCRdb kept only the in-frame ones, dropping some. The sample carries tens of thousands of clones, approximately 85% recorded once. The sample comprised peripheral blood. All receptors come from a human donor in a cohort sampled during active COVID-19. Each CDR3 is given without its conserved first and last residue. Fields, in order: V gene, clone size, CDR3 protein. Not all rows give a size; the values are once, few, many and, for expanded clones, a class.

TRBV19 - ASKSKWATDTQY
TRBV18 - ASSPYQDYEQY
TRBV19 - ATVVGGGTEAF
TRBV7-2 - ASSQSSGNIQY
TRBV19 - ASSETVRLWSANYGYT
TRBV19 - ASRALMNTEAF
TRBV5-1 - ASSSNYEQY
TRBV24-1 - ATSDTGGQPGLTGELF
TRBV6-6 - ASSKGQFEAF
TRBV2 few ASSQWGGVRNQPQH
TRBV28 - ASDTGGTGDSPLH
TRBV12-5 - ASGSGTKSLTQY
TRBV5-6 once ASSRPRGLETQY
TRBV6-5 - ASSYFGTGVDEQY
TRBV7-8 few ASSLAMRLAGAKNIQY
TRBV7-2 - ASSLVGGFLSGANVLT
TRBV11-2 - ASSLTSYEQY
TRBV3-1/TRBV3-2 - ASSQQTWGGEQY
TRBV13 - ASSRGGFGTGTQY
TRBV7-2 - ASSDRQGVGEKTQY
TRBV3-1/TRBV3-2 - ASSDRAKTGANVLT
TRBV2 - ASSELRTGGDGYT
TRBV7-9 - ASSLGLLAGDTYEQY
TRBV4-3 - ASSQNSDTQY
TRBV5-5 - ASSRGKENSYEQY
TRBV19 once ASSMTPGTLENTEAF
TRBV9 - VSSVVSNTGELF
TRBV5-1 - ASSLASFAEAF
TRBV27 - ASSSGQWNTGELF
TRBV9 - ASSDNSGGRTEAF
TRBV19 - ASSKRPGTLSTDTQY
TRBV28 - ASTLTGNYGYT
TRBV2 - ASSVQGWVPEAF
TRBV12-5 - ASGSGLRQY
TRBV5-1 - ASSLSGQGGGNEQY
TRBV2 - ASSDMLGARADTQY
TRBV28 - ASNPWSGSNQPQH
TRBV30 - AWSVLRTGGLGYT
TRBV5-1 - ASSLGRDRGLSYT
TRBV11-1 - ASSWTGGDEQF
TRBV18 once ASSPGLAGGVEQF
TRBV5-1 - ASSTVQGVRDEQY
TRBV25-1 - ASSVQGVNTEAF
TRBV19 - ASSTNGLAGAYEQY
TRBV28 - ASGDDVTYEQY
TRBV7-2 - ASSPRRGTEAF